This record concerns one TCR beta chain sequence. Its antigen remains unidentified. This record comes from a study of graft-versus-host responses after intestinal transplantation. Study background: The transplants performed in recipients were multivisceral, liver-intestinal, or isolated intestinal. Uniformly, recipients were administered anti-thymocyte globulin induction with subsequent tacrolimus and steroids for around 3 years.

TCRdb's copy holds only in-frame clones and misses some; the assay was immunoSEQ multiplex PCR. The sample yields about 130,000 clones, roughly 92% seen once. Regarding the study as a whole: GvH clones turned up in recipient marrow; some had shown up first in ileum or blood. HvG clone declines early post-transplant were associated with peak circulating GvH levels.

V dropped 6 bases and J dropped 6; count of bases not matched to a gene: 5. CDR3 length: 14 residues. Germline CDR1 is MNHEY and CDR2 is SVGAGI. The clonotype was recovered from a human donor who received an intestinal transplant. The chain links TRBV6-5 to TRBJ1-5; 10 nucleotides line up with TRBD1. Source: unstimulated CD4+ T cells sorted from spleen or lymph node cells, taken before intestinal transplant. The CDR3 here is CASSPDRGSQPQHF. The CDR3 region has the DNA TGTGCCAGCAGCCCGGACAGGGGGAGTCAGCCCCAGCATTTT.